This T cell receptor beta chain is from a study of a mutant IDH1 vaccine in newly diagnosed glioma. Regarding this clone: Its matching antigen is unknown.

Sequencing used immunoSEQ multiplex PCR; TCRdb keeps in-frame clones, though not all of them. The sample lists approximately 70,000 clones; 84% were seen once. As for time point: week 23, last vaccination. Topical imiquimod was applied with each vaccine dose, which held 300 ug of mutant IDH1 20-mer peptide. Study-wide findings and caveats: Pseudoprogression looked unconnected to shifts in top peripheral T cell clonotypes.

Between the trimmed V and J ends, which lost 4 bases and 1 base, there was a span of 4 bases. This CDR3 contains 12 residues. The germline V gene has CDR1 SGHAT and CDR2 FQNNGV. J is TRBJ2-5 and V is TRBV11-2; D remains unclear. Sequenced material: PBMCs, taken from a glioma patient whose treatment included an IDH1 peptide vaccine. This TCR came from a man between 18 and 35 years old with glioma. The CDR3 DNA is TGTGCCAGCAGCTCTTCCCAAGAGACCCAGTACTTC. The encoded protein is CASSSSQETQYF.